The present T cell receptor beta chain was sequenced within a study of CDR3 diversity in severe acne. Ten or more counts support this clonotype. V lost 5 bases to trimming and J lost 1 base, with 6 bases between them. Germline CDR1 GTSNPN, CDR2 SVGIG (reference sequence). CDR3 length: 11 amino acids. One entry per CDR3 protein, called by TCRdb with MiXCR from the PCR reads. The table lists 89,000 or so distinct CDR3 sequences, about half of them singletons. This chain joins TRBV30 and TRBJ2-7; D remains unclear. Sequencing was done on a sample of blood. The source of this sequence is a male donor in good health, serving as a control. CDR3 residues: CAWELSYEQYF. The CDR3 DNA follows: TGTGCCTGGGAACTGTCCTACGAGCAGTACTTC.